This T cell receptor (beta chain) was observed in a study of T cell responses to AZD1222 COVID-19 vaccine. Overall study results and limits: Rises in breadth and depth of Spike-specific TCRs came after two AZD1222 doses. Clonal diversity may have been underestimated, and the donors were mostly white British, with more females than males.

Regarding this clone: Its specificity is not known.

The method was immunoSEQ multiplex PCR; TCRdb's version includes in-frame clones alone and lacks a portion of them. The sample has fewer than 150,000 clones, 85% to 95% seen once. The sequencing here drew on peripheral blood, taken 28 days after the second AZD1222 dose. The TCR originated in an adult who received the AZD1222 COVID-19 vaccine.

Written as DNA, the CDR3 is TGTGCCAGCAGTTACGGACAGGGGTACGGTAATGAAAAACTGTTTTTT. This gives the protein CASSYGQGYGNEKLFF. The gene calls are TRBV6-6 and TRBJ1-4, with TRBD1 identical over 9 bases. V dropped 2 bases and J dropped 4; count of bases not matched to a gene: 5. The CDR3 length is 16 residues. The germline CDR1 and CDR2 sequences are MNHNY and SVGAGI (reference sequence).